The 30 T cell receptor beta chains reported below all come from one sample, sequenced in a study of OX40 agonist ivuxolimab in advanced cancers. The protocol was immunoSEQ multiplex PCR, while the TCRdb copy is restricted to in-frame clones and leaves out a portion. This table has about 20,000 clones, 90% to 95% appearing once. Here the sequenced sample was CD4+ or CD8+ T cells sorted from blood, taken in a trial of the OX40 agonist ivuxolimab. The receptors shown here come from an adult with an advanced solid tumor such as melanoma, head and neck, liver or kidney cancer.

This clone was observed once. The chain couples TRBV30 to TRBJ2-7; D possibly corresponds to TRBD2 (6 bases). The germline V and J ends were trimmed by 0 bases and 11 bases, with 11 bases remaining between them. CDR3 length equals 11 residues. Germline values: CDR1 GTSNPN, CDR2 SVGIG (reference sequence). Written as DNA, the CDR3 is TGTGCCTGGAGTGTAAACGAGCGGGAGTACTTC. Protein sequence: CAWSVNEREYF.

This clone came up once. The chain couples TRBV5-1 to TRBJ2-1; either TRBD1 or TRBD2 may supply D (5 bases each). CDR3 size: 15 residues. Germline V lookup: CDR1 SGHRS, CDR2 YFSETQ. V lost 0 bases, J lost 4 bases, and 11 bases lay in between. The CDR3 spells CASSLVGVPYNEQFF. Written as DNA, the CDR3 is TGCGCCAGCAGCTTGGTGGGGGTGCCTTACAATGAGCAGTTCTTC.

The chain carries TRBV19 and TRBJ1-4; maybe TRBD1 (5 bases). V lost 3 bases to trimming and J lost 8 bases, with 16 bases between them. Per the germline V gene, CDR1 is LNHDA and CDR2 is SQIVND (reference sequence). The CDR3 covers 15 residues. CDR3 DNA: TGTGCCAGTAGTATTCTCGCCAGGGTCCGCGAAAAACTGTTTTTT. Protein: CASSILARVREKLFF.

The V and J genes are TRBV27 and TRBJ2-7, with 9 positions matching TRBD1. Germline lookup yields CDR1 MNHEY and CDR2 SMNVEV (reference sequence). This CDR3 region has 16 residues. The trim removed 6 bases at V and 6 bases at J, leaving 15 bases unmatched. CDR3 residues: CASSRIASGTGLEQYF. CDR3 in DNA: TGTGCCAGCAGCCGTATCGCGTCCGGGACAGGGCTCGAGCAGTACTTC.

This chain connects TRBV7-8 to TRBJ1-3, with a weak D call TRBD1 (6 bases). Germline CDR1 and CDR2: SGHVS and FQNEAQ. V lost 5 bases, J lost 2 bases, and 13 bases lay in between. The CDR3 totals 15 residues. The CDR3 nucleotides are TGTGCCAGCAGCAACGGTGCAGGGGCTGGAAACACCATATATTTT. Translating it yields CASSNGAGAGNTIYF.

The chain carries TRBV5-6 and TRBJ1-2, with TRBD1 matching over 7 bases. The CDR3 spans 12 residues. Unmatched junction bases numbered 9, after V lost 8 bases and J lost 8 bases. CDR1 and CDR2 from the germline V gene are SGHDT and YYEEEE. The chain's CDR3 is CASRQGDMGYTF. The CDR3 DNA sequence: TGTGCCAGTCGACAGGGAGATATGGGCTACACCTTC.

The chain has TRBV2 and TRBJ2-5; D is undetermined. V was trimmed by 3 bases and J by 1 base, leaving 6 bases between them. Looked up from germline, CDR1 is SNHLY and CDR2 is FYNNEI. The CDR3 is 13 residues long. The CDR3 sequence is CASSDPVQETQYF. In DNA, the CDR3 is TGTGCCAGCAGTGACCCGGTCCAAGAGACCCAGTACTTC. Looking up the rest from reference TRBV2 and TRBJ2-5 gives the full variable domain: EPEVTQTPSHQVTQMGQEVILRCVPISNHLYFYWYRQILGQKVEFLVSFYNNEISEKSEIFDDQFSVERPDGSNFTLKIRSTKLEDSAMYFCASSDPVQETQYFGPGTRLLVL.

This chain connects TRBV7-7 to TRBJ2-1; tentative D call: TRBD2 (6 bases). The CDR3 totals 19 residues. Trimming removed 2 bases at V and 0 bases at J, with 20 bases between. Germline CDR1 SSHAT, CDR2 FNYEAQ (reference sequence). CDR3 amino acids: CASSLSLTRNQGSYNEQFF. Written as DNA, the CDR3 is TGTGCCAGCAGCTTAAGCCTGACTAGGAACCAAGGCTCCTACAATGAGCAGTTCTTC.

This clone was observed once. The chain employs TRBV4-2 and TRBJ2-2, with a weak D call TRBD2 (6 bases). CDR3 length: 16 residues. The germline V gene has CDR1 LGHNA and CDR2 YNFKEQ. Trimming stripped 1 base from V and 6 bases from J, with 15 bases between. CDR3 in amino acids: CASSQGFSSAAGELFF. The CDR3 coding sequence is TGTGCCAGCAGCCAAGGGTTCTCTAGCGCTGCCGGGGAGCTGTTTTTT.

This chain connects TRBV21-1 to TRBJ2-7; the table's D call, TRBD1, has no DNA check behind it. TRBV21-1 is a recognized pseudogene. The CDR3 is 14 amino acids. The CDR3 DNA is TGTGCCAGCAGCAAATCTTGCAGGGAAAACGAGCAGTACTTC. Protein: CASSKSCRENEQYF.

This clone is categorized as medium-sized. This rearrangement joins TRBV7-2 to TRBJ2-7; D unresolved. V was cut by 1 base and J by 3 bases, with 16 bases left in between. CDR1 and CDR2 (germline): SGHTA, FQGNSA. The CDR3 is made up of 16 amino acids. The chain's CDR3 is CASSLEPPTVSYEQYF. DNA for the CDR3: TGTGCCAGCAGCTTAGAACCTCCCACAGTGAGCTACGAGCAGTACTTC.

The chain recombines TRBV2 with TRBJ2-1; TRBD1 matches at 9 bases. Trimming cost V 10 bases and J 8 bases; bases outside gene matches: 21. This CDR3 comprises 17 residues. Germline CDR1 is SNHLY and CDR2 is FYNNEI. The CDR3 region has the DNA TGTGCCACAGCCTGGGGAACGGGACAGGGTATGAGCGATGAGCAGTTCTTC. As protein: CATAWGTGQGMSDEQFF.

This clone is a singleton in its sample. The genes are TRBV2 and TRBJ2-7, with 11 positions matching TRBD2. V dropped 6 bases and J dropped 5; count of bases not matched to a gene: 6. Per germline, CDR1 SNHLY and CDR2 FYNNEI. This CDR3 comprises 14 residues. The CDR3 reads CASRRLAGSNEQYF. CDR3 DNA: TGTGCCAGCAGACGACTAGCGGGGTCGAACGAGCAGTACTTC. Full variable domain (missing parts from reference TRBV2 and TRBJ2-7): EPEVTQTPSHQVTQMGQEVILRCVPISNHLYFYWYRQILGQKVEFLVSFYNNEISEKSEIFDDQFSVERPDGSNFTLKIRSTKLEDSAMYFCASRRLAGSNEQYFGPGTRLTVT.

This clone is hyperexpanded. The chain couples TRBV5-4 to TRBJ2-2; a weak D match, TRBD2 (5 bases). V was trimmed by 0 bases and J by 4 bases, leaving 10 bases between them. The CDR3 consists of 15 residues. The V gene's germline CDR1 is SGHNT and CDR2 YYREEE (reference sequence). The CDR3 loop reads CASSLAGVVTGELFF. CDR3 nucleotide sequence: TGTGCCAGCAGCTTGGCCGGGGTGGTCACCGGGGAGCTGTTTTTT.

V is TRBV7-9 and J is TRBJ2-1; 8 positions agree with TRBD1. The V and J ends lost 0 bases and 6 bases, in that order; junction bases with no gene match: 4. CDR1 and CDR2 from the germline V gene are SEHNR and FQNEAQ (reference sequence). The CDR3 sequence is 15 residues long. As DNA, the CDR3 is TGTGCCAGCAGCTTAGCGAACAGGGGGATCAATGAGCAGTTCTTC. Protein: CASSLANRGINEQFF. Complete variable domain (other parts from reference TRBV7-9 and TRBJ2-1): DTGVSQNPRHKITKRGQNVTFRCDPISEHNRLYWYRQTLGQGPEFLTYFQNEAQLEKSRLLSDRFSAERPKGSFSTLEIQRTEQGDSAMYLCASSLANRGINEQFFGPGTRLTVL.

The genes are TRBV4-2 and TRBJ2-5; D is tentatively TRBD1 or TRBD2 (5 bases each). The ends were cut back, 0 bases at V and 4 bases at J, with 12 bases in the middle. The CDR3 totals 15 residues. CDR1 is LGHNA, CDR2 YNFKEQ, per germline. CDR3 nucleotides: TGTGCCAGCAGCCAAGAACGGGGCAATGGAGAGACCCAGTACTTC. It is translated as CASSQERGNGETQYF.

The chain recombines TRBV7-9 with TRBJ2-1; D possibly corresponds to TRBD1 (6 bases). This CDR3 has 17 residues. The V and J ends lost 5 bases and 0 bases respectively, with 17 bases between them. Germline V lookup: CDR1 SEHNR, CDR2 FQNEAQ (reference sequence). The DNA of the CDR3 is TGTGCCAGCAGCGTCGTCCGGGACAAAGACTCCTACAATGAGCAGTTCTTC. It is translated as CASSVVRDKDSYNEQFF.

V gene TRBV19 combines with J gene TRBJ1-5, with a weak D call TRBD1 (5 bases). V dropped 4 bases and J dropped 0 bases, with 13 bases sitting between them. The germline V gene has CDR1 LNHDA and CDR2 SQIVND (reference sequence). The CDR3 covers 16 residues. The CDR3 nucleotides are TGTGCCAGTAGTAAACGAGGGGTTTATAGCAATCAGCCCCAGCATTTT. Its translation: CASSKRGVYSNQPQHF.

This clone has just one count. This chain connects TRBV11-2 to TRBJ1-4; D is undetermined. With 5 bases removed from V and 0 bases from J, the gap between germline ends came to 10 bases. The CDR3 has 15 amino acids. Germline V gene sequence: CDR1 SGHAT, CDR2 FQNNGV. The CDR3: CASSRRYATNEKLFF. CDR3 in DNA: TGTGCCAGCAGCCGCAGATACGCAACTAATGAAAAACTGTTTTTT.

The genes are TRBV4-1 and TRBJ1-4; 7 nucleotides line up with TRBD1. CDR1 and CDR2 (germline): MGHRA, YSYEKL. V gave up 1 base and J gave up 8 bases; unmatched junction bases: 13. The CDR3 is made up of 17 amino acids. The CDR3 region has the DNA TGCGCCAGCAGCCAAGTAACAGGGGCGCTAGTGGGGGAAAAACTGTTTTTT. Amino acids: CASSQVTGALVGEKLFF.

The chain combines TRBV5-1 with TRBJ2-3; D is undetermined. V lost 4 bases to trimming and J lost 0 bases, with 6 bases between them. Germline values: CDR1 SGHRS, CDR2 YFSETQ. The CDR3 spans 13 residues. The DNA for the CDR3 is TGCGCCAGCAGCCGACTCAGCACAGATACGCAGTATTTT. Translated, it gives CASSRLSTDTQYF.

The chain uses TRBV6-5 and TRBJ2-5, with unresolved D. The CDR3 is 13 residues long. V lost 0 bases and J 7 bases, leaving 9 bases between the germline ends. Germline values: CDR1 MNHEY, CDR2 SVGAGI. CDR3 DNA: TGTGCCAGCAGTTACTCGCGCATCGGGACCCAGTACTTC. Protein product: CASSYSRIGTQYF.

The rearrangement links TRBV15 to TRBJ1-5, with D uncertain. Trimming removed 3 bases from V and 0 bases from J, with 9 bases in between. Germline CDR1 reads LNHNV; CDR2 reads YYDKDF (reference sequence). CDR3 length: 15 amino acids. CDR3 amino acids: CATSRRGSSNQPQHF. DNA of the CDR3: TGTGCCACCAGCAGGCGGGGTTCTAGCAATCAGCCCCAGCATTTT.

J is TRBJ1-2 and V is TRBV4-1, with D unclear. Looked up from germline, CDR1 is MGHRA and CDR2 is YSYEKL. The CDR3 extends over 15 amino acids. Trimming took 1 base from V and 2 from J, leaving 11 bases between them. The CDR3 loop reads CASSQVGELNYGYTF. Here the CDR3 DNA reads TGCGCCAGCAGCCAAGTTGGGGAGCTGAACTATGGCTACACCTTC.

V usage is TRBV18 and J usage is TRBJ1-1, with TRBD1 matching over 9 bases. Germline assignment: CDR1 KGHSH and CDR2 LQKENI. The CDR3 has 17 residues. Trimming cost V 0 bases and J 3 bases; bases outside gene matches: 8. The CDR3 coding sequence is TGTGCCAGCTCACCACCTCTACAGGGGGCTTGGGACACTGAAGCTTTCTTT. Protein: CASSPPLQGAWDTEAFF.

The sample holds one count of this clone. The rearrangement links TRBV7-2 to TRBJ1-1; possibly TRBD1 for D (6 bases). V lost 4 bases, J lost 5 bases, and 17 bases lay in between. CDR3 length: 15 amino acids. Per the germline V gene, CDR1 is SGHTA and CDR2 is FQGNSA. The CDR3 region is CASSYNPGATTEAFF. Written as DNA, the CDR3 is TGTGCCAGCAGCTACAACCCGGGGGCGACGACTGAAGCTTTCTTT.

The J gene is TRBJ2-6, the V gene TRBV29-1; 8 nucleotides line up with TRBD1. The CDR3 runs 14 residues. Per germline, CDR1 SQVTM and CDR2 ANQGSEA. After removal of 6 bases from V and 4 bases from J, the junction contained 5 bases not matched to a gene. The CDR3 coding sequence is TGCAGCGTCTCAGGGGGCGACGGGGCCAACGTCCTGACTTTC. Translating gives CSVSGGDGANVLTF.

The chain joins TRBV2 to TRBJ2-1; D might be TRBD1 (5 bases). The CDR3 has 13 residues. The V gene lost 5 bases and the J gene lost 4 bases, with 9 bases spanning the gap. Germline lookup yields CDR1 SNHLY and CDR2 FYNNEI. CDR3 amino acids: CASSTSGYNEQFF. The CDR3, as DNA: TGTGCCAGCAGTACTTCAGGGTACAATGAGCAGTTCTTC. The full variable domain, its missing parts supplied by reference TRBV2 and TRBJ2-1, is EPEVTQTPSHQVTQMGQEVILRCVPISNHLYFYWYRQILGQKVEFLVSFYNNEISEKSEIFDDQFSVERPDGSNFTLKIRSTKLEDSAMYFCASSTSGYNEQFFGPGTRLTVL.

The chain carries TRBV6-4 and TRBJ2-7; 7 bases line up with TRBD1. Germline CDR1 reads MRHNA; CDR2 reads SNTAGT. The ends lost 4 bases at V and 3 bases at J; junction bases unmatched: 6. The CDR3 totals 14 residues. CDR3 coding DNA: TGTGCCAGCAGTGGCCTCCGGGACAGCTACGAGCAGTACTTC. Protein product: CASSGLRDSYEQYF.

This clone was recorded once. The V call is TRBV11-3, the J call TRBJ2-2, with a weak D call TRBD2 (6 bases). Germline values: CDR1 SGHNT, CDR2 YENEEA. The CDR3 runs to 17 residues. V was pared by 0 bases and J by 0 bases, with 11 bases between. The CDR3 sequence is CASSLDPGLANTGELFF. In nucleotides, the CDR3 is TGTGCCAGCAGCTTAGATCCGGGACTGGCGAACACCGGGGAGCTGTTTTTT.